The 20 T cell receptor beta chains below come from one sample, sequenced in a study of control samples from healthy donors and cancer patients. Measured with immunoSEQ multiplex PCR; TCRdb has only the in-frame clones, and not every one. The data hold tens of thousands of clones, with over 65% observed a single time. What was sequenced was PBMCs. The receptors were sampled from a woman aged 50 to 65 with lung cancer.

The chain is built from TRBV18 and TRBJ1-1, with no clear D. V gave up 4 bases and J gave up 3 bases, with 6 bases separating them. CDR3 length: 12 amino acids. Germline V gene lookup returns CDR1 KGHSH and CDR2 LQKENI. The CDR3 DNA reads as TGTGCCAGCTCACAGTCGGACACTGAAGCTTTCTTT. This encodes CASSQSDTEAFF.

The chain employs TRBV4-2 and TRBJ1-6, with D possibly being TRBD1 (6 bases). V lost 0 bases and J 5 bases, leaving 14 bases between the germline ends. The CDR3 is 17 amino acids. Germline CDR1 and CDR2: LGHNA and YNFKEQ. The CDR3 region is CASSQDNEGGNNSPLHF. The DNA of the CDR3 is TGTGCCAGCAGCCAAGATAATGAGGGGGGGAATAATTCACCCCTCCACTTT.

DNA for the CDR3: TGTGCCAGCAGCCCGGACCCAGGGGGCAGTGCTAATGAAAAACTGTTTTTT. Protein: CASSPDPGGSANEKLFF. The chain links TRBV9 to TRBJ1-4; 8 positions agree with TRBD1. This CDR3 is built from 17 residues. Per the germline V gene, CDR1 is SGDLS and CDR2 is YYNGEE. Trimming cost V 4 bases and J 3 bases; bases outside gene matches: 11.

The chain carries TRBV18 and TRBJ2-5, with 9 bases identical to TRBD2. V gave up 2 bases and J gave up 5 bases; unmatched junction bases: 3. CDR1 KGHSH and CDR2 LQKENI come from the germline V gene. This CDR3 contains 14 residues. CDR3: CASSPAGGLETQYF. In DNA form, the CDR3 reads TGTGCCAGCTCACCAGCGGGGGGGCTGGAGACCCAGTACTTC. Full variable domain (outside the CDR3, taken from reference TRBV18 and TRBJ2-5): NAGVMQNPRHLVRRRGQEARLRCSPMKGHSHVYWYRQLPEEGLKFMVYLQKENIIDESGMPKERFSAEFPKEGPSILRIQQVVRGDSAAYFCASSPAGGLETQYFGPGTRLLVL.

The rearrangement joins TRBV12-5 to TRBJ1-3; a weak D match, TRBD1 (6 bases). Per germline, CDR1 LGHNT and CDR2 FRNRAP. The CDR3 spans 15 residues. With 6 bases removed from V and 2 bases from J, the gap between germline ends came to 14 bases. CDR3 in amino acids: CASGFPGQTGNTIYF. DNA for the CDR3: TGTGCTAGTGGCTTTCCGGGACAAACTGGAAACACCATATATTTT.

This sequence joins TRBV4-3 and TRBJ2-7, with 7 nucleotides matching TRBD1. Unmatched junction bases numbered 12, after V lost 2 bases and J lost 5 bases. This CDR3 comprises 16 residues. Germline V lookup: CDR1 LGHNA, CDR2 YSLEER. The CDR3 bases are TGCGCCAGCAGCCAAAATTACGGGACAGTCTCGGACGAGCAGTACTTC. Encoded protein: CASSQNYGTVSDEQYF.

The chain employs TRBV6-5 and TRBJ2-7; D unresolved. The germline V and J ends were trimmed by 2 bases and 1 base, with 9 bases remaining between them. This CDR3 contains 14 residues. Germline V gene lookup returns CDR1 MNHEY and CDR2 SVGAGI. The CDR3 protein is CASSYMAGSYEQYF. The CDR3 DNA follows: TGTGCCAGCAGTTACATGGCAGGTTCCTACGAGCAGTACTTC.

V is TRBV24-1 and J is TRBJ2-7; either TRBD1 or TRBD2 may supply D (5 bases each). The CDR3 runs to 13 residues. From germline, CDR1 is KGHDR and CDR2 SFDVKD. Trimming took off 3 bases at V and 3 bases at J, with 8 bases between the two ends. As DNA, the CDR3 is TGTGCCACCAGTGATCAGGGAGACTACGAGCAGTACTTC. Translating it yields CATSDQGDYEQYF.

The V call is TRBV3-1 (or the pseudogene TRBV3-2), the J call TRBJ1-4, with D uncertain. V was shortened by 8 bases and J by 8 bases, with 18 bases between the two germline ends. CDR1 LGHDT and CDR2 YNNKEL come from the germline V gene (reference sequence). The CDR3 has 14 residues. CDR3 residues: CASGFGSYGEKLFF. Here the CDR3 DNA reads TGTGCCAGCGGTTTCGGGAGTTATGGGGAAAAACTGTTTTTT.

CDR3 DNA sequence: TGCGCCAGCAGTCTGGAAGGCACCGGGGAGCTGTTTTTT. Protein product: CASSLEGTGELFF. The chain employs TRBV5-1 and TRBJ2-2; no definite D call. The CDR3 has 13 residues. Germline loops: CDR1 SGHRS, CDR2 YFSETQ. V was pared by 5 bases and J by 4 bases, with 9 bases between.

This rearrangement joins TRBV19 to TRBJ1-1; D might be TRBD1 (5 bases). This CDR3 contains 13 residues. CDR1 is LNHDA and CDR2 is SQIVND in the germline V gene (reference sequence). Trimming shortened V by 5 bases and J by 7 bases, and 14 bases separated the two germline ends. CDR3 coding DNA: TGTGCCAGTAGTGTGGGGCCCGTGGTTGAAGCTTTCTTT. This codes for CASSVGPVVEAFF.

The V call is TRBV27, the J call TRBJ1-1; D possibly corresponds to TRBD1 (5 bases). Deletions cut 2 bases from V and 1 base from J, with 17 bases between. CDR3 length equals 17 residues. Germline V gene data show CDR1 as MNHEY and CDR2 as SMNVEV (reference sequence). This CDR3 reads CASSLKNHIQGNTEAFF. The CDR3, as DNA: TGTGCCAGCAGTTTAAAGAACCACATTCAGGGGAACACTGAAGCTTTCTTT.

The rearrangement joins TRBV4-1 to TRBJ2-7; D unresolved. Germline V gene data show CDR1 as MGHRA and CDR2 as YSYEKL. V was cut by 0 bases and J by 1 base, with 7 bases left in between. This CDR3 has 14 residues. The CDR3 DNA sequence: TGCGCCAGCAGCCAAGAGAGGTTTTCCTACGAGCAGTACTTC. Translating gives CASSQERFSYEQYF.

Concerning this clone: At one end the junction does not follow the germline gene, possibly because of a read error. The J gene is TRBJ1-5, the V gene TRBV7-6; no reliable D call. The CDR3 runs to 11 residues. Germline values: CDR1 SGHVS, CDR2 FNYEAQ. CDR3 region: CASSSLGPRDF. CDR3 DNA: TGTGCCAGCAGCTCCCTCGGGCCCCGGGATTTT.

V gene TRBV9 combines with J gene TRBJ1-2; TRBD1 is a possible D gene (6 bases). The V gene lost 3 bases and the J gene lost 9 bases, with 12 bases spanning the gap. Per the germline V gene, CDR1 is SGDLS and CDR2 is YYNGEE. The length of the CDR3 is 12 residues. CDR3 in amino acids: CASSGDKNSYTF. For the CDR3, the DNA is TGTGCCAGCAGCGGGGACAAAAACAGCTACACCTTC.

CDR3 coding DNA: TGCAGCGTTGAGGGCAGTACTGAAGCTTTCTTT. Its translation is CSVEGSTEAFF. The chain joins TRBV29-1 to TRBJ1-1; D gene ambiguous. V was trimmed by 3 bases and J by 5 bases, leaving 7 bases between them. Germline V CDR1 and CDR2: SQVTM, ANQGSEA. This CDR3 contains 11 residues.

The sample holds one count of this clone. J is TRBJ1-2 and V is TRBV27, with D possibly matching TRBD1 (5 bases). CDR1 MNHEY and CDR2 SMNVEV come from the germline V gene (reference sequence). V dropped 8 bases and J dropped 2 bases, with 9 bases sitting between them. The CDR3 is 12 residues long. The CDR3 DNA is TGTGCCAGCGGAACAGGCAACTATGGCTACACCTTC. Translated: CASGTGNYGYTF.

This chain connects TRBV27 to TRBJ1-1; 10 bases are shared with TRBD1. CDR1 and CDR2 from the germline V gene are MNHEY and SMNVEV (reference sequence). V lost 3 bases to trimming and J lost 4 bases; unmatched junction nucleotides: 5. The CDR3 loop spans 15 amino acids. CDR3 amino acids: CASSLGGQGITEAFF. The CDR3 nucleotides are TGTGCCAGCAGTTTGGGGGGACAGGGGATCACTGAAGCTTTCTTT.

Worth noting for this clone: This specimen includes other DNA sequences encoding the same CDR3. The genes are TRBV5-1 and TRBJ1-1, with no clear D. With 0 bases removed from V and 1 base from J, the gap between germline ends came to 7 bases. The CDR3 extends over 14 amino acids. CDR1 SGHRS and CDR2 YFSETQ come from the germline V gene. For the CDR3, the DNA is TGCGCCAGCAGCTTGGCATCGGGGAACACTGAAGCTTTCTTT. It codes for CASSLASGNTEAFF.

The CDR3 DNA reads TGCGCCAGCAGCCAAGATAGGACAGTCTTTTCTGGAAACACCATATATTTT. This codes for CASSQDRTVFSGNTIYF. The chain joins TRBV4-3 to TRBJ1-3; tentative D call: TRBD1 (6 bases). The CDR3 runs to 17 residues. Germline V gives CDR1 LGHNA, CDR2 YSLEER. V was pared by 0 bases and J by 1 base, with 13 bases between.